This passage covers 17 T cell receptor beta chains from one sample sequenced in a study of Tregs in tolerant kidney transplant recipients. Sequencing used immunoSEQ multiplex PCR; TCRdb keeps in-frame clones, though not all of them. The profile shows about 21,000 clones, over 70% of them singletons. Mixed chimerism was transient after nonmyeloablative marrow transplants from related graft donors. The sample was CD8+ T cells from blood (PBMCs), taken 6 months after the transplant. The receptors shown here come from a human patient who received a combined kidney and bone marrow transplant. The T cells may come from the graft donor.

Here the CDR3 DNA reads TGTGCCAGCACCCCTTGCCGACAGGGGGCGGGGGCTAGCAATCAGCCCCAGCATTTT. This translates into CASTPCRQGAGASNQPQHF. The J gene is TRBJ1-5, the V gene TRBV21-1; the table calls TRBD1, which could not be checked here. TRBV21-1 is a recognized pseudogene. The CDR3 extends over 19 amino acids.

Worth noting for this clone: The junction departs from germline at one end; a sequencing error may be responsible. The chain couples TRBV5-5 to TRBJ1-4; D might be TRBD1 (6 bases). The CDR3 spans 17 residues. From germline, CDR1 is SGHKS and CDR2 YYEKEE (reference sequence). CDR3 bases: TGTGCCAGCAGACGTACCGGGACACCGGCAACTAATGAAAAACTGCTTTTT. Residues: CASRRTGTPATNEKLLF.

The chain combines TRBV7-2 with TRBJ2-7, with a weak D call TRBD1 (6 bases). V lost 3 bases, J lost 2 bases, and 14 bases lay in between. Germline-derived CDR1 and CDR2 are SGHTA and FQGNSA. The CDR3 runs 15 residues. The CDR3 region has the DNA TGTGCCAGCAGCTTCTACGGCCGACAGGCCTACGAGCAGTACTTC. It yields the protein CASSFYGRQAYEQYF.

The rearrangement uses TRBV7-9 and TRBJ2-5, with 7 bases that match TRBD1. The germline CDR1 and CDR2 sequences are SEHNR and FQNEAQ (reference sequence). V lost 0 bases and J lost 0; bases outside the gene matches: 1. CDR3 length: 15 residues. The chain's CDR3 is CASSLATGDQETQYF. The DNA for the CDR3 is TGTGCCAGCAGCTTAGCAACAGGGGACCAAGAGACCCAGTACTTC.

This sequence joins TRBV2 and TRBJ2-2; D is uncertain. The V gene lost 5 bases and the J gene lost 7 bases, with 5 bases spanning the gap. Germline-derived CDR1 and CDR2 are SNHLY and FYNNEI. The CDR3 runs 11 residues. CDR3 residues: CASSRIGELFF. CDR3 sequence (DNA): TGTGCCAGCAGTCGTATCGGGGAGCTGTTTTTT.

The chain uses TRBV4-1 and TRBJ2-7, with 7 bases identical to TRBD2. The CDR3 is made up of 15 amino acids. V was clipped by 4 bases and J by 6 bases; unmatched bases: 12. Germline CDR1 is MGHRA and CDR2 is YSYEKL. The CDR3 sequence: CASSRTYPGGAEQYF. The CDR3 DNA reads TGCGCCAGCAGCCGAACCTACCCGGGGGGAGCCGAGCAGTACTTC.

V is TRBV13 and J is TRBJ1-1; D is unclear. The CDR3 is 15 amino acids. The germline gives CDR1 PRHDT, CDR2 FYEKMQ (reference sequence). Trimming stripped 5 bases from V and 1 base from J, with 14 bases between. CDR3 sequence: CASSLLNGGNTEAFF. The DNA for the CDR3 is TGTGCCAGCAGCCTCCTCAACGGCGGGAACACTGAAGCTTTCTTT.

This clone was observed a few times. This chain connects TRBV6-1 to TRBJ1-3, with D unclear. V gave up 0 bases and J gave up 0 bases, with 6 bases separating them. Germline assignment: CDR1 MNHNS and CDR2 SASEGT. The CDR3 length is 15 residues. CDR3 protein: CASSEAADSGNTIYF. CDR3 coding DNA: TGTGCCAGCAGTGAAGCGGCAGACTCTGGAAACACCATATATTTT.

The chain employs TRBV29-1 and TRBJ2-1; D is possibly TRBD1 (5 bases). Looked up from germline, CDR1 is SQVTM and CDR2 is ANQGSEA. The V and J ends lost 4 bases and 2 bases respectively, with 12 bases between them. The CDR3 sequence is 14 residues long. The CDR3: CSVVYVGPYNEQFF. The CDR3 DNA sequence: TGCAGCGTTGTATATGTGGGGCCCTACAATGAGCAGTTCTTC.

A note on this clone: The junction shows a germline mismatch at one end, possibly a read error. Additional DNA sequences in this sample encode the identical CDR3. V and J are TRBV4-1 and TRBJ1-6, with a weak D call TRBD1 (6 bases). Germline values: CDR1 MGHRA, CDR2 YSYEKL. The CDR3 covers 14 residues. The CDR3 region is CASSQRGKNSPLHF. CDR3 DNA: TGCGCCAGCAGCCAAAGGGGGAAAAATTCCCCCCTCCACTTT.

This chain links TRBV4-2 with TRBJ2-7; the match to TRBD1 covers 7 bases. The CDR3 covers 13 residues. The germline gives CDR1 LGHNA, CDR2 YNFKEQ. V lost 5 bases to trimming and J lost 7 bases; unmatched junction nucleotides: 8. CDR3: CASSYMTGNEQYF. The CDR3 nucleotides read TGTGCCAGCAGCTATATGACAGGGAATGAGCAGTACTTC.

The chain couples TRBV25-1 to TRBJ1-2, with D possibly TRBD1 on 5 matching bases. The CDR3 totals 16 residues. Trimming stripped 3 bases from V and 5 bases from J, with 19 bases between. Germline V CDR1 and CDR2: MGHDK, SYGVNS. The CDR3 reads CASSDLSQGPFYGYTF. Here the CDR3 DNA reads TGTGCCAGCAGTGACCTTTCCCAGGGTCCTTTTTATGGCTACACCTTC.

This chain connects TRBV7-9 to TRBJ1-3, with TRBD1 as a possible D gene (5 bases). CDR1 is SEHNR, CDR2 FQNEAQ, per germline (reference sequence). Trimming pared 4 bases from V and 2 bases from J, leaving 12 bases between. This CDR3 is built from 15 residues. The CDR3 DNA follows: TGTGCCAGCAGCTCGCTGCGGGGGGCTGGAAACACCATATATTTT. Protein: CASSSLRGAGNTIYF.

The chain is built from TRBV27 and TRBJ1-2; 7 bases match TRBD1. This CDR3 comprises 15 residues. Germline assignment: CDR1 MNHEY and CDR2 SMNVEV (reference sequence). After removal of 5 bases from V and 5 bases from J, the junction contained 11 bases not matched to a gene. The CDR3 sequence: CASSLAGGLRYGYTF. CDR3 in DNA: TGTGCCAGCAGTCTCGCAGGGGGTCTGCGTTATGGCTACACCTTC.

The V call is TRBV6-4, the J call TRBJ2-1; 12 positions match TRBD2. Trimming removed 8 bases from V and 4 bases from J; junction bases left unmatched: 6. This CDR3 is 15 amino acids long. Germline V CDR1 and CDR2: MRHNA, SNTAGT. The CDR3 DNA reads TGTGCCAGCGCTTCTAGCGGGGGGGATTACAATGAGCAGTTCTTC. As protein: CASASSGGDYNEQFF.

The chain combines TRBV30 with TRBJ1-3, with D unresolved. Trimming pared 4 bases from V and 0 bases from J, leaving 4 bases between. Germline values: CDR1 GTSNPN, CDR2 SVGIG (reference sequence). CDR3 size: 12 residues. CDR3 in amino acids: CAWTVSGNTIYF. The CDR3 bases are TGTGCCTGGACAGTCTCTGGAAACACCATATATTTT.

In this sample, this clone turned up once. The V call is TRBV4-1, the J call TRBJ1-4; 7 bases fit TRBD1. Trimming removed 4 bases from V and 8 bases from J; junction bases left unmatched: 16. The CDR3 sequence is 17 residues long. In germline, CDR1 is MGHRA, CDR2 YSYEKL. The CDR3 spells CASSPPRATGLFEKLFF. Written as DNA, the CDR3 is TGCGCCAGCAGCCCCCCGAGAGCGACAGGGTTGTTCGAAAAACTGTTTTTT.